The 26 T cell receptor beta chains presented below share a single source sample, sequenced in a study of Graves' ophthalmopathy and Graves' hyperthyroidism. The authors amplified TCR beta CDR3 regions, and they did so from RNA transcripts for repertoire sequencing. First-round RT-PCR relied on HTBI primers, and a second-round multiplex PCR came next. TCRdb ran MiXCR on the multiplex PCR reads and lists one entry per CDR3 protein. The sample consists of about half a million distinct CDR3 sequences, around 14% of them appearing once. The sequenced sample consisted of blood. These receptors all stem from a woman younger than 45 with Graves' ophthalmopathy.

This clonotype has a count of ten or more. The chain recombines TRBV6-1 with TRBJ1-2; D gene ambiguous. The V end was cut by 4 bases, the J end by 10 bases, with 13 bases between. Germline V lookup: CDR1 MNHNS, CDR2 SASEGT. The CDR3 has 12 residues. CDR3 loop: CASSASAVDYTF. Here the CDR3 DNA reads TGTGCCAGCAGTGCCTCTGCGGTTGACTACACCTTC.

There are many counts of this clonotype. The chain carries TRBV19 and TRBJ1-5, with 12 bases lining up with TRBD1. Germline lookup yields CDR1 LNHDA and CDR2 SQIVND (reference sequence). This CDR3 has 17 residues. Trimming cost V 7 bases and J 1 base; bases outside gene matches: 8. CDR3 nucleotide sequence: TGTGCCAGTACCGGGACAGGGGGCGGAATGAGCAATCAGCCCCAGCATTTT. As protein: CASTGTGGGMSNQPQHF.

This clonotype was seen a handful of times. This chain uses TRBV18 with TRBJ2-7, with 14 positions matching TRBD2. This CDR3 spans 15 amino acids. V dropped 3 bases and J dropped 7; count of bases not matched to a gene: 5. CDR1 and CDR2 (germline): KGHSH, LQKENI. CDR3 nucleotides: TGTGCCAGCTCACCGACTAGCGGGAGGGAGATGGAGCAGTACTTC. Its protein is CASSPTSGREMEQYF.

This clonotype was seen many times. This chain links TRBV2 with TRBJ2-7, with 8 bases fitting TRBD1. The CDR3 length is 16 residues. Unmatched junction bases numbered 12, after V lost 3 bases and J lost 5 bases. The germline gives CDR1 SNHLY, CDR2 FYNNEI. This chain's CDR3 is CASSESLRTGSDEQYF. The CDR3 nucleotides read TGTGCCAGCAGTGAGTCTCTGAGGACAGGGAGCGACGAGCAGTACTTC. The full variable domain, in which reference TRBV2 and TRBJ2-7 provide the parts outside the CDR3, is EPEVTQTPSHQVTQMGQEVILRCVPISNHLYFYWYRQILGQKVEFLVSFYNNEISEKSEIFDDQFSVERPDGSNFTLKIRSTKLEDSAMYFCASSESLRTGSDEQYFGPGTRLTVT.

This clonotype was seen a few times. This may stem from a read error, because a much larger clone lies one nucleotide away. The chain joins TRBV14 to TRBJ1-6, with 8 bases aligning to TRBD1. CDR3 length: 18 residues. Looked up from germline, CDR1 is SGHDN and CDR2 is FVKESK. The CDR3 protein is CASSQDHLWAGGGSHLHF. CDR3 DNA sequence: TGTGCCAGCAGCCAAGATCACTTATGGGCAGGGGGCGGTTCACACCTCCACTTT.

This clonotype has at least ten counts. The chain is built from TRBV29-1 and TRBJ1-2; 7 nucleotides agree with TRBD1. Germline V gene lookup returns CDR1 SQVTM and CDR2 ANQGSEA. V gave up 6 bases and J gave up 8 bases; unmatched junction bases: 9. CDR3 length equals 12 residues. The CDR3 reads CSVPDRVDGYTF. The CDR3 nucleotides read TGCAGCGTACCAGACAGGGTAGACGGCTACACCTTC.

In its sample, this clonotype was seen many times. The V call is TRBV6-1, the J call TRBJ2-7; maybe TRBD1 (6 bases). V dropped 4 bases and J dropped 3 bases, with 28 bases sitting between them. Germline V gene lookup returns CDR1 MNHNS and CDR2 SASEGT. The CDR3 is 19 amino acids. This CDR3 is CASSAAARQDLPNLYEQYF. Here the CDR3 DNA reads TGTGCCAGCAGTGCCGCCGCCCGACAGGACTTACCGAACCTCTACGAGCAGTACTTC.

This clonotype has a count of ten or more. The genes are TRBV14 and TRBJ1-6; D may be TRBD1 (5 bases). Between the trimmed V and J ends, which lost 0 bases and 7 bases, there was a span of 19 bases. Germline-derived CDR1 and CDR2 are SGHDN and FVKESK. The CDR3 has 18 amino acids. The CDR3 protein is CASSQDGTARGYNSPLHF. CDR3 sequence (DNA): TGTGCCAGCAGCCAAGATGGTACAGCCCGGGGCTACAATTCACCCCTCCACTTT.

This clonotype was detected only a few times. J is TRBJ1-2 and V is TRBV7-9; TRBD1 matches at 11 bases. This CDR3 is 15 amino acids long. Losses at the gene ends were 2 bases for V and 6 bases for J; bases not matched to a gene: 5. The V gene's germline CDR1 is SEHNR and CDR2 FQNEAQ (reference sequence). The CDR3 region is CASSLRTGGADGYTF. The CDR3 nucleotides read TGTGCCAGCAGCTTACGGACAGGGGGCGCGGATGGCTACACCTTC.

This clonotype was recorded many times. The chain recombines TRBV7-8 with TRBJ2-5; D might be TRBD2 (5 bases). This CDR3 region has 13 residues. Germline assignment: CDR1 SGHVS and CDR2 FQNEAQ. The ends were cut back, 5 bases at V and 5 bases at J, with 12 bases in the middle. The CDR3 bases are TGTGCCAGCAGCCGGACTCCCCCCGAGACCCAGTACTTC. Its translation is CASSRTPPETQYF.

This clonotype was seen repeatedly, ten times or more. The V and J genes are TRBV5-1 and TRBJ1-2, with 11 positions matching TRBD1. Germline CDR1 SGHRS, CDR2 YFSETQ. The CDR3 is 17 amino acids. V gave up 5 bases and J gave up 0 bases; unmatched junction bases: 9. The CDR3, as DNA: TGCGCCAGCAGTCGCGGACAGGGGGCAGTTTCTAACTATGGCTACACCTTC. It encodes CASSRGQGAVSNYGYTF.

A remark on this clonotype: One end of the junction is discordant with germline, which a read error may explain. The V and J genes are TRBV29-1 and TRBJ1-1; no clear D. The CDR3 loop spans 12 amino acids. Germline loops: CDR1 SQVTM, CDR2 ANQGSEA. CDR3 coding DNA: TGCAGCGTTGAAGATCACCGACCTGAATCTTTCTTT. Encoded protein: CSVEDHRPESFF.

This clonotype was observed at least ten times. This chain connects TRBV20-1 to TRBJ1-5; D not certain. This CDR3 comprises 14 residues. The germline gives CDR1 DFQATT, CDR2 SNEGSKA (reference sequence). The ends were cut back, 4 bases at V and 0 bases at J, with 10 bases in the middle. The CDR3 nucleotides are TGCAGTGCTACGGGAGGAGATAGCAATCAGCCCCAGCATTTT. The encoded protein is CSATGGDSNQPQHF.

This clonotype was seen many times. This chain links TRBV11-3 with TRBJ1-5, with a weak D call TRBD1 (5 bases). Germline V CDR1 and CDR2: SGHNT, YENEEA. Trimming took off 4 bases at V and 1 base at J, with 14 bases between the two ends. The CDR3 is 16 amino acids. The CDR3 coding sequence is TGTGCCAGCAGCTCCGGACGACAGTTCAGCAATCAGCCCCAGCATTTT. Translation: CASSSGRQFSNQPQHF.

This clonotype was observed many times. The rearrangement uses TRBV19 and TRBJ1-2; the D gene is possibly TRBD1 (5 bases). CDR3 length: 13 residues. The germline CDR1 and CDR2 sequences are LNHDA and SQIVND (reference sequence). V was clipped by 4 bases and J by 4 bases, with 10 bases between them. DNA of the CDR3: TGTGCCAGTAGTACCCAGGGTTCCTATGGCTACACCTTC. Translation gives CASSTQGSYGYTF.

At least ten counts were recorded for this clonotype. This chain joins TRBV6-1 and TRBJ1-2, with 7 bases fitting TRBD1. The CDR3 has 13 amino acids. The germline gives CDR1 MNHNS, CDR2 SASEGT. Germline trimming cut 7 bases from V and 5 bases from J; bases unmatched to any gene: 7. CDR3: CASKRTGWYGYTF. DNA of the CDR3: TGTGCCAGCAAGAGGACAGGCTGGTATGGCTACACCTTC.

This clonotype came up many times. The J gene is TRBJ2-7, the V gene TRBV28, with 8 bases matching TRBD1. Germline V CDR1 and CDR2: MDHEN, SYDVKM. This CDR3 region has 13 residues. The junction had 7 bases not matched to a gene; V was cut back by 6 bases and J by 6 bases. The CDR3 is CASSETGVGEQYF. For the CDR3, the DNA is TGTGCCAGCAGCGAGACAGGGGTTGGCGAGCAGTACTTC.

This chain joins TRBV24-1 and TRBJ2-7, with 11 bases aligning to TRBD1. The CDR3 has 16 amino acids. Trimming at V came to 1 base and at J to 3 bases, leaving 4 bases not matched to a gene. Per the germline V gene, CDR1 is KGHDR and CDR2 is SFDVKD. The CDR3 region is CATSDLRGTGGYEQYF. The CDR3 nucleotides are TGTGCCACCAGTGATTTAAGGGGGACAGGGGGCTACGAGCAGTACTTC.

CDR3 coding DNA: TGCGCCAGCAGCCAAGATCGCCGGGGCCATTCACCCCTCCACTTT. Its translation is CASSQDRRGHSPLHF. V and J are TRBV4-1 and TRBJ1-6; possibly TRBD1 for D (5 bases). CDR1 and CDR2 from the germline V gene are MGHRA and YSYEKL. With 0 bases removed from V and 8 bases from J, the gap between germline ends came to 11 bases. This CDR3 contains 15 residues.

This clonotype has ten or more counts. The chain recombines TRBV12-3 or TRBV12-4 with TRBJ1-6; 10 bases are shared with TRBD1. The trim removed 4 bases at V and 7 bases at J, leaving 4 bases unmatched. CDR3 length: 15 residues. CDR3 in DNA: TGTGCCAGCAGTTCTCGGACAGGGGGAAATTCACCCCTCCACTTT. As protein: CASSSRTGGNSPLHF.

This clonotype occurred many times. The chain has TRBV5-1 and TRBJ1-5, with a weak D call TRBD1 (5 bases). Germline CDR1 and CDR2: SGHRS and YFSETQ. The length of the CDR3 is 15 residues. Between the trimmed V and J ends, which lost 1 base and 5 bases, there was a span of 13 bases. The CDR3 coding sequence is TGCGCCAGCAGCTTGTCCCCCGGGGCTCATCAGCCCCAGCATTTT. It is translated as CASSLSPGAHQPQHF.

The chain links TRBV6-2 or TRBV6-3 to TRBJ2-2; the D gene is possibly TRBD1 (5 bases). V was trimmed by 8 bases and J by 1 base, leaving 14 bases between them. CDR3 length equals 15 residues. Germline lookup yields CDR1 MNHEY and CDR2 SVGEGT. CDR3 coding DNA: TGTGCCAGCCGTCCAGGGCCTATGAACACCGGGGAGCTGTTTTTT. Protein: CASRPGPMNTGELFF.

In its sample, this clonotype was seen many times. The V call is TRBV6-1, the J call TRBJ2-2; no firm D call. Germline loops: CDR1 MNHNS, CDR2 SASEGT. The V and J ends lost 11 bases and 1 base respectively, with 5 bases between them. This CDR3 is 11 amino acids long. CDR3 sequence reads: CAARNTGELFF. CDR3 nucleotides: TGTGCCGCCCGGAACACCGGGGAGCTGTTTTTT.

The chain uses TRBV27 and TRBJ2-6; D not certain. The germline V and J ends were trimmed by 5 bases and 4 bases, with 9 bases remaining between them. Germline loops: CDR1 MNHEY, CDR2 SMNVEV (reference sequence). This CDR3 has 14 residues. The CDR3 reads CASSRGPGANVLTF. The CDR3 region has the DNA TGTGCCAGCAGTCGCGGTCCCGGGGCCAACGTCCTGACTTTC.

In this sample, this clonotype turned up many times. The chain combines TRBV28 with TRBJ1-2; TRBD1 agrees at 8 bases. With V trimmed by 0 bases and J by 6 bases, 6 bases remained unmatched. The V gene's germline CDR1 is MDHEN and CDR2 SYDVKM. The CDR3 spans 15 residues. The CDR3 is CASSLWTDREDGYTF. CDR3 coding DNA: TGTGCCAGCAGTTTATGGACGGACAGGGAGGATGGCTACACCTTC.

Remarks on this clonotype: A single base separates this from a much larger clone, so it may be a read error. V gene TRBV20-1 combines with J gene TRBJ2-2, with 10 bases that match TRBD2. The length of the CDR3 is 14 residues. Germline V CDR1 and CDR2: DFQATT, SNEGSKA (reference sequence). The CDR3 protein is CSAKSGGDTGELCF. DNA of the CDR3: TGCAGTGCTAAAAGCGGGGGGGACACCGGGGAGCTGTGTTTT.